The source of this T cell receptor (beta chain) is a study of shared clonotypes between healthy human individuals. Sequencing was performed with immunoSEQ multiplex PCR; in TCRdb, only in-frame clones are kept and a portion is missing. The sample contains around 2.5 million clones, 93% of which appear only once. This CDR3 is built from 19 residues. The ends lost 4 bases at V and 4 bases at J; junction bases unmatched: 15. Germline CDR1 SGHDN, CDR2 FVKESK. The chain has TRBV14 and TRBJ2-1; 11 bases fit TRBD2. The receptor comes from a man between 18 and 29 years old in good health. Some clones in this sample may be carry-over from other donors' samples. Sequencing was carried out using naive CD4+ T cells from PBMCs. The subset denotes: CD45RA+ positively selected. The CDR3 DNA follows: TGTGCCAGCAGCCGGAGACCCCTCACTAGCGGGAGCTGGTACAATGAGCAGTTCTTC. It codes for CASSRRPLTSGSWYNEQFF.